This record looks at one T cell receptor (beta chain) sequence and its context. Antigen: not known. Looked up from germline, CDR1 is SGHNT and CDR2 is YYREEE (reference sequence). The CDR3 runs 13 residues. V was trimmed by 2 bases and J by 8 bases, leaving 11 bases between them. The data belong to a study of shared clonotypes between healthy human individuals. Findings of the study overall: Of the naive CD4 clonotypes, about 5% were shared across a few donors.

Authors' data handling: In the immunoSEQ data, sequences were junction-only and lacked quality scores, so filtering differed. The method was immunoSEQ multiplex PCR; TCRdb's version includes in-frame clones alone and lacks a portion of them. The DNA was the basis for D and trimming; V, J and clone size are from that table. The table includes 1,400,000 or so clones, roughly 98.5% detected once. The sample consisted of naive CD4+ T cells sorted from blood. As to subset: CD45RA+ positively selected. This chain uses TRBV5-4 with TRBJ2-1; D perhaps matches TRBD1 (5 bases). This clonotype was sampled from a man aged 25-40 years in good health. The CDR3 loop reads CASSFSGRHEQFF. DNA of the CDR3: TGTGCCAGCAGCTTTTCAGGGCGGCATGAGCAGTTCTTC.